This T cell receptor (beta chain) was captured by sequencing in a study of radiotherapy plus CTLA-4 blockade in lung cancer. Study findings and constraints: Tumor-origin TCR clones grew in blood after radiotherapy plus ipilimumab. Interferon-beta, together with early blood T cell clone dynamics, reportedly best predicted response.

This clone was detected only once. The antigen remains undetermined. The V gene's germline CDR1 is MDHEN and CDR2 SYDVKM. The CDR3 covers 15 residues. The J segment lost 4 bases and the V segment lost 3 bases, leaving 4 bases of the junction unmatched. Clones were read by immunoSEQ multiplex PCR, and TCRdb kept only the in-frame ones, dropping some. This sample yields 56,000 or so clones, of which around four fifths are seen a single time; about 2.9% belongs to the top ten. This chain links TRBV28 with TRBJ1-3; 9 positions match TRBD1. The specimen was peripheral blood, collected from a patient treated with radiotherapy plus ipilimumab. The receptor was isolated from a human donor with non-small cell lung cancer who had a partial response to radiotherapy plus ipilimumab. CDR3 in amino acids: CASSLWGQGGNTIYF. The CDR3 coding sequence is TGTGCCAGCAGTTTGTGGGGACAGGGCGGAAACACCATATATTTT.